One sample yielded the 20 T cell receptor beta chains listed below, sequenced in a study of identical twins. Via MiXCR, TCRdb re-called the 5' RACE reads, giving one row per CDR3 protein. The data contain around 960,000 distinct CDR3 sequences, 9% to 15% of them seen just once; the ten biggest clones take up around 1.5%. The same data also went into a second study, on yellow fever vaccine responses in identical twins.

The sequenced material came from PBMCs. The receptors stem from a woman in her late teens or twenties in good health.

This chain links TRBV12-3 or TRBV12-4 with TRBJ2-5, with D perhaps given as TRBD1 or TRBD2 (5 bases each). Between the trimmed V and J ends, which lost 4 bases and 9 bases, there was a span of 15 bases. The CDR3 has 13 residues. CDR3 bases: TGTGCCAGCAGTTCAATAAGAACGGGGCCCCAGTACTTC. Amino acid sequence: CASSSIRTGPQYF.

The V gene is TRBV10-3, the J gene TRBJ1-1, with D possibly matching TRBD1 (6 bases). The length of the CDR3 is 18 residues. Germline V CDR1 and CDR2: ENHRY, SYGVKD. V lost 6 bases to trimming and J lost 0 bases, with 23 bases between them. CDR3 bases: TGTGCCATCAGGCCCGGTGGAGGGGGAGACTGGATGAACACTGAAGCTTTCTTT. Translation gives CAIRPGGGGDWMNTEAFF.

This clonotype showed up just a few times. The chain employs TRBV5-4 and TRBJ2-1, with 9 bases identical to TRBD2. The CDR3 runs to 15 residues. Trimming cost V 5 bases and J 5 bases; bases outside gene matches: 8. Looked up from germline, CDR1 is SGHNT and CDR2 is YYREEE (reference sequence). This CDR3 reads CASSASGAMDNEQFF. CDR3 bases: TGTGCCAGCAGTGCTAGCGGGGCGATGGACAATGAGCAGTTCTTC.

This clonotype has just a few counts. The chain links TRBV4-1 to TRBJ2-3, with D possibly TRBD2 on 5 matching bases. The ends were cut back, 3 bases at V and 6 bases at J, with 19 bases in the middle. The length of the CDR3 is 16 residues. The germline V gene encodes CDR1 MGHRA and CDR2 YSYEKL. CDR3 sequence: CASSHQGRLAWDTQYF. In nucleotides, the CDR3 is TGCGCCAGCAGCCATCAAGGGCGGCTAGCATGGGATACGCAGTATTTT.

The chain is built from TRBV29-1 and TRBJ1-2; a weak D match, TRBD1 (6 bases). Looked up from germline, CDR1 is SQVTM and CDR2 is ANQGSEA. The CDR3 spans 10 residues. V was clipped by 8 bases and J by 6 bases, with 10 bases between them. DNA of the CDR3: TGCAGCCCCTACAGGGATGGCTACACCTTC. Residues: CSPYRDGYTF.

This clonotype was counted many times. CDR3 sequence: CASSLDGARSYEQYF. For the CDR3, the DNA is TGTGCCAGCAGTTTAGATGGGGCGCGCTCCTACGAGCAGTACTTC. The rearrangement joins TRBV28 to TRBJ2-7; TRBD1 is a possible D gene (5 bases). The germline V and J ends were trimmed by 2 bases and 0 bases, with 11 bases remaining between them. Germline V lookup: CDR1 MDHEN, CDR2 SYDVKM. This CDR3 is built from 15 residues.

The V and J genes are TRBV7-2 and TRBJ2-3; D possibly matches TRBD1 or TRBD2 (7 bases each). Between the trimmed V and J ends, which lost 5 bases and 7 bases, there was a span of 19 bases. Germline V lookup: CDR1 SGHTA, CDR2 FQGNSA. The CDR3 loop spans 15 amino acids. CDR3 coding DNA: TGTGCCAGCAGCACCCGCCCAGGGGGGGAATATACGCAGTATTTT. Residues: CASSTRPGGEYTQYF. Complete variable domain (other parts from reference TRBV7-2 and TRBJ2-3): GAGVSQSPSNKVTEKGKDVELRCDPISGHTALYWYRQSLGQGLEFLIYFQGNSAPDKSGLPSDRFSAERTGGSVSTLTIQRTQQEDSAVYLCASSTRPGGEYTQYFGPGTRLTVL.

This chain uses TRBV6-2 or TRBV6-3 with TRBJ2-1, with a weak D call TRBD2 (6 bases). The CDR3 length is 16 residues. Trimming removed 6 bases from V and 3 bases from J, with 18 bases in between. The germline gives CDR1 MNHEY, CDR2 SVGEGT. Here the CDR3 reads CASRSKSGPIYNEQFF. The CDR3 DNA follows: TGTGCCAGCAGATCCAAGAGCGGGCCAATCTACAATGAGCAGTTCTTC.

This clonotype was counted between two and nine times. The chain links TRBV12-3 or TRBV12-4 to TRBJ1-5; 9 nucleotides line up with TRBD1. CDR3 length: 15 amino acids. Trimming at V came to 6 bases and at J to 3 bases, leaving 6 bases not matched to a gene. CDR3 nucleotides: TGTGCCAGCAGGACCGGGACAGGGAACAATCAGCCCCAGCATTTT. This gives the protein CASRTGTGNNQPQHF.

The V call is TRBV10-2, the J call TRBJ2-2; TRBD2 matches at 10 bases. Germline trimming cut 7 bases from V and 1 base from J; bases unmatched to any gene: 3. This CDR3 region has 15 residues. The germline V gene encodes CDR1 WSHSY and CDR2 SAAADI. CDR3 residues: CASISSGRNTGELFF. In nucleotides, the CDR3 is TGCGCCAGCATTTCTAGCGGGAGGAACACCGGGGAGCTGTTTTTT.

The table lists this clonotype with a few counts. V gene TRBV7-9 combines with J gene TRBJ2-7; weak D call: TRBD2 (5 bases). CDR1 and CDR2 (germline): SEHNR, FQNEAQ (reference sequence). The CDR3 has 16 amino acids. Trimming removed 5 bases at V and 0 bases at J, with 17 bases between. Here the CDR3 DNA reads TGTGCCAGCAGCCCCCCCGGCGGAGGATTCTCCTACGAGCAGTACTTC. Translated: CASSPPGGGFSYEQYF.

This clonotype came up a few times. The V call is TRBV7-6, the J call TRBJ2-3; D may be TRBD1 (6 bases). Trimming left V 1 base short and J 2 bases short, with 16 bases between. The CDR3 totals 17 residues. The V gene's germline CDR1 is SGHVS and CDR2 FNYEAQ. The CDR3 loop is CASSLGIDRLNTDTQYF. In DNA, the CDR3 is TGTGCCAGCAGCTTAGGTATCGACAGGTTGAACACAGATACGCAGTATTTT.

This clonotype was counted at least ten times. The V gene is TRBV6-2 or TRBV6-3, the J gene TRBJ2-2; TRBD2 matches 9 bases. With 0 bases clipped from V and 0 bases from J, the junction kept 8 bases outside the gene matches. This CDR3 region has 19 residues. CDR1 is MNHEY and CDR2 is SVGEGT in the germline V gene. The DNA for the CDR3 is TGTGCCAGCAGTTACTCGGGACTAGCCGGACCCTCGAACACCGGGGAGCTGTTTTTT. It specifies CASSYSGLAGPSNTGELFF.

The sample holds a few counts of this clonotype. This chain joins TRBV12-3 or TRBV12-4 and TRBJ2-7, with D maybe TRBD1 (7 bases). This CDR3 is 13 amino acids long. Deletions cut 3 bases from V and 5 bases from J, with 11 bases between. CDR3 protein: CASSFRGADEQYF. The CDR3 coding sequence is TGTGCCAGCAGTTTCAGGGGGGCCGACGAGCAGTACTTC.

This clonotype was observed a handful of times. V usage is TRBV20-1 and J usage is TRBJ2-3; D is undetermined. Germline V gene lookup returns CDR1 DFQATT and CDR2 SNEGSKA (reference sequence). V lost 4 bases and J 4 bases, leaving 15 bases between the germline ends. The CDR3 sequence is 14 residues long. CDR3 sequence reads: CSAMGGLWADTQYF. CDR3 DNA: TGCAGTGCTATGGGTGGGCTCTGGGCAGATACGCAGTATTTT.

This clonotype came up many times. The CDR3 region has the DNA TGTGCCACCAGCAGAGATGGGGACACTAACTATGGCTACACCTTC. Translating it yields CATSRDGDTNYGYTF. V gene TRBV15 combines with J gene TRBJ1-2; a possible D gene is TRBD1 (6 bases). Per germline, CDR1 LNHNV and CDR2 YYDKDF (reference sequence). Deletions cut 0 bases from V and 0 bases from J, with 8 bases between. The CDR3 is made up of 15 amino acids. The full variable domain, with the rest looked up from reference TRBV15 and TRBJ1-2, is DAMVIQNPRYQVTQFGKPVTLSCSQTLNHNVMYWYQQKSSQAPKLLFHYYDKDFNNEADTPDNFQSRRPNTSFCFLDIRSPGLGDTAMYLCATSRDGDTNYGYTFGSGTRLTVV.

Concerning this clonotype itself: Since a much larger clone is just one base distant, this may be a read error. V gene TRBV12-3 or TRBV12-4 combines with J gene TRBJ2-1; D is ambiguous. The length of the CDR3 is 15 residues. The CDR3 DNA sequence: TGTGCCAGCAGTCTCCGAAATCGGCAGGCTAATGAGCAGTTGTTC. It specifies CASSLRNRQANEQLF.

This clonotype has only a few counts. The rearrangement uses TRBV5-1 and TRBJ2-1; 7 bases line up with TRBD1. The germline V gene has CDR1 SGHRS and CDR2 YFSETQ. The CDR3 covers 14 residues. V dropped 9 bases and J dropped 2; count of bases not matched to a gene: 8. The CDR3 sequence: CATNRGFPYNEQFF. The CDR3 bases are TGCGCCACCAACAGGGGATTCCCCTACAATGAGCAGTTCTTC.

The J gene is TRBJ1-2, the V gene TRBV28; D not certain. V was clipped by 6 bases and J by 9 bases, with 14 bases between them. Per germline, CDR1 MDHEN and CDR2 SYDVKM. The CDR3 totals 12 residues. CDR3 in amino acids: CASRSGPGCYTF. The CDR3 DNA is TGTGCCAGCAGATCTGGACCCGGTTGCTACACCTTC.

The chain is built from TRBV5-1 and TRBJ2-3, with D perhaps TRBD1 (6 bases). This CDR3 has 12 amino acids. The V end lost 6 bases, the J end lost 4 bases, and 9 bases lay between the germline ends. Germline assignment: CDR1 SGHRS and CDR2 YFSETQ. CDR3 DNA: TGCGCCAGCAAAGGGGGAGCAGATACGCAGTATTTT. Its translation is CASKGGADTQYF.